The 30 T cell receptor beta chains reported below all come from one sample, sequenced in a study of CD8 T cells in Susac syndrome. Random hexamers were used to reverse transcribe the RNA input (about 0.45 to 1 ug). TCRdb re-analysed the immunoSEQ multiplex PCR reads in MiXCR, keeping a single row per CDR3 protein. The data hold about 130,000 distinct CDR3 sequences, with around 93% observed a single time. The sample comprised CD8+ T cells from PBMCs. The receptors here all came from a human donor with Susac syndrome.

For the CDR3, the DNA is TGTGCCAGCAGTTCTACAGCGGGAGTAGCTAACGAGCAGTACTTC. Translating it yields CASSSTAGVANEQYF. The rearrangement links TRBV7-2 to TRBJ2-7; 8 positions agree with TRBD2. V shed 6 bases, J shed 5 bases, and the junction held 12 bases outside the gene matches. Germline V CDR1 and CDR2: SGHTA, FQGNSA. The CDR3 covers 15 residues. Together with reference TRBV7-2 and TRBJ2-7, the CDR3 gives the full variable domain: GAGVSQSPSNKVTEKGKDVELRCDPISGHTALYWYRQSLGQGLEFLIYFQGNSAPDKSGLPSDRFSAERTGGSVSTLTIQRTQQEDSAVYLCASSSTAGVANEQYFGPGTRLTVT.

The chain couples TRBV29-1 to TRBJ1-2; 8 positions agree with TRBD1. With 1 base clipped from V and 4 bases from J, the junction kept 8 bases outside the gene matches. This CDR3 spans 15 amino acids. CDR1 is SQVTM, CDR2 ANQGSEA, per germline. The DNA of the CDR3 is TGCAGCGTTGAAGGACAGGGGACAGAGGGCTATGGCTACACCTTC. Protein sequence: CSVEGQGTEGYGYTF.

This clonotype was seen only once. The chain combines TRBV20-1 with TRBJ1-2, with D tentatively TRBD1 (6 bases). The V gene lost 3 bases and the J gene lost 13 bases, with 12 bases spanning the gap. CDR3 size: 10 residues. Germline CDR1 DFQATT, CDR2 SNEGSKA (reference sequence). As DNA, the CDR3 is TGCAGTGCTAGGGGGGCCTGGATCACCTTC. Translating it yields CSARGAWITF.

V gene TRBV7-9 combines with J gene TRBJ2-5; possible D gene TRBD2, 6 bases. CDR3 length equals 16 residues. Germline V lookup: CDR1 SEHNR, CDR2 FQNEAQ (reference sequence). V was cut by 4 bases and J by 1 base, with 16 bases left in between. The CDR3 loop reads CASSSGRAGLQETQYF. The CDR3 DNA is TGTGCCAGCAGCTCCGGACGAGCGGGCCTCCAAGAGACCCAGTACTTC. Full variable domain (remainder filled in from reference TRBV7-9 and TRBJ2-5): DTGVSQNPRHKITKRGQNVTFRCDPISEHNRLYWYRQTLGQGPEFLTYFQNEAQLEKSRLLSDRFSAERPKGSFSTLEIQRTEQGDSAMYLCASSSGRAGLQETQYFGPGTRLLVL.

The V gene is TRBV27, the J gene TRBJ2-2; D gene ambiguous. CDR3 length: 13 amino acids. Trimming shortened V by 6 bases and J by 3 bases, and 8 bases separated the two germline ends. Per germline, CDR1 MNHEY and CDR2 SMNVEV (reference sequence). The CDR3 is CASSQPYTGELFF. For the CDR3, the DNA is TGTGCCAGCAGCCAGCCCTACACCGGGGAGCTGTTTTTT.

The chain links TRBV11-2 to TRBJ1-1, with D maybe TRBD1 (5 bases). The CDR3 length is 14 residues. V shed 2 bases and J shed 5 bases, with 12 bases lying between them. Germline loops: CDR1 SGHAT, CDR2 FQNNGV. For the CDR3, the DNA is TGTGCCAGCAGCTTAAGGGGAGCGGAGACTGAAGCTTTCTTT. Protein: CASSLRGAETEAFF.

V gene TRBV30 combines with J gene TRBJ2-2; 7 nucleotides agree with TRBD1. V dropped 1 base and J dropped 6; count of bases not matched to a gene: 11. Per the germline V gene, CDR1 is GTSNPN and CDR2 is SVGIG (reference sequence). The CDR3 is 16 residues long. CDR3 protein: CAWSELGQITAGELFF. The CDR3 DNA reads TGTGCCTGGAGTGAGCTGGGACAGATAACTGCCGGGGAGCTGTTTTTT.

The chain employs TRBV15 and TRBJ2-1; D uncertain. Germline CDR1 reads LNHNV; CDR2 reads YYDKDF (reference sequence). The CDR3 consists of 16 residues. Deletions cut 2 bases from V and 5 bases from J, with 16 bases between. CDR3 in DNA: TGTGCCACCAGCAGAAGCACCCCCAGTCGGGACAATGAGCAGTTCTTC. It yields the protein CATSRSTPSRDNEQFF. Variable domain in full (rest from reference TRBV15 and TRBJ2-1): DAMVIQNPRYQVTQFGKPVTLSCSQTLNHNVMYWYQQKSSQAPKLLFHYYDKDFNNEADTPDNFQSRRPNTSFCFLDIRSPGLGDTAMYLCATSRSTPSRDNEQFFGPGTRLTVL.

The V call is TRBV19, the J call TRBJ1-2; D remains ambiguous. Germline V CDR1 and CDR2: LNHDA, SQIVND (reference sequence). This CDR3 is 14 amino acids long. Trimming removed 7 bases at V and 8 bases at J, with 20 bases between. The CDR3 region is CASTLEGSWRGYTF. For the CDR3, the DNA is TGTGCCAGTACTTTGGAAGGATCTTGGAGGGGCTACACCTTC.

J is TRBJ1-1 and V is TRBV4-1, with D uncertain. Trimming removed 1 base at V and 4 bases at J, with 13 bases between. Germline CDR1 and CDR2: MGHRA and YSYEKL. There are 15 residues in the CDR3. DNA for the CDR3: TGCGCCAGCAGCCAAGGGTCAGAGGGTGGCACTGAAGCTTTCTTT. It specifies CASSQGSEGGTEAFF.

This rearrangement joins TRBV11-3 to TRBJ2-3; no firm D call. V lost 7 bases, J lost 2 bases, and 10 bases lay in between. Germline V gene data show CDR1 as SGHNT and CDR2 as YENEEA. CDR3 size: 13 residues. The CDR3 coding sequence is TGTGCCAGCAAGGAGCGCTCCACAGATACGCAGTATTTT. Translation: CASKERSTDTQYF.

The chain uses TRBV20-1 and TRBJ2-2; D possibly corresponds to TRBD1 (6 bases). The CDR3 runs to 15 residues. Trimming removed 3 bases from V and 6 bases from J, with 17 bases in between. From germline, CDR1 is DFQATT and CDR2 SNEGSKA (reference sequence). This CDR3 reads CSAREDSSLAGELFF. The CDR3 nucleotides read TGCAGTGCTAGGGAGGACAGTTCCTTAGCCGGGGAGCTGTTTTTT.

V and J are TRBV2 and TRBJ1-1; tentative D call: TRBD1 (5 bases). The CDR3 runs to 12 residues. Trimming took off 0 bases at V and 10 bases at J, with 9 bases between the two ends. Germline V gene data show CDR1 as SNHLY and CDR2 as FYNNEI. The CDR3 loop is CASSEAGTGAFF. CDR3 nucleotides: TGTGCCAGCAGTGAAGCCGGAACAGGAGCTTTCTTT.

DNA for the CDR3: TGTGCCAGCAGTGAATTTAGTGACAGCTTCACCACCTACGAGCAGTACTTC. It specifies CASSEFSDSFTTYEQYF. The gene calls are TRBV2 and TRBJ2-7; a possible D gene is TRBD1 (5 bases). The CDR3 totals 17 residues. V was pared by 2 bases and J by 2 bases, with 19 bases between. Germline-derived CDR1 and CDR2 are SNHLY and FYNNEI.

For the CDR3, the DNA is TGTGCCAGCAGCGCTGACCTGGGGGCGTACGGTAGTGGCTACACCTTC. Its protein product is CASSADLGAYGSGYTF. V gene TRBV9 combines with J gene TRBJ1-2; the D gene is possibly TRBD1 (6 bases). The V end lost 3 bases, the J end lost 7 bases, and 22 bases lay between the germline ends. CDR1 is SGDLS and CDR2 is YYNGEE in the germline V gene. The CDR3 has 16 residues.

The chain employs TRBV7-3 and TRBJ2-7; 9 nucleotides match TRBD2. Per germline, CDR1 SGHTA and CDR2 FQGTGA. V shed 3 bases, J shed 2 bases, and the junction held 8 bases outside the gene matches. The length of the CDR3 is 16 residues. CDR3 sequence: CASSLISGRVTYEQYF. CDR3 DNA: TGTGCCAGCAGCTTGATTAGCGGGAGAGTTACCTACGAGCAGTACTTC.

V usage is TRBV15 and J usage is TRBJ2-1; D perhaps matches TRBD2 (5 bases). The germline V gene has CDR1 LNHNV and CDR2 YYDKDF (reference sequence). V was clipped by 3 bases and J by 9 bases, with 12 bases between them. This CDR3 is built from 13 residues. For the CDR3, the DNA is TGTGCCACCAGCAGTACCGGAGGTGGTGAGCAGTTCTTC. Translation: CATSSTGGGEQFF.

The chain is built from TRBV28 and TRBJ2-1; 8 bases are shared with TRBD2. The germline gives CDR1 MDHEN, CDR2 SYDVKM. This CDR3 is 15 amino acids long. The junction had 1 base not matched to a gene; V was cut back by 1 base and J by 2 bases. DNA of the CDR3: TGTGCCAGCAGTTTATCGGGACTAGCCTACAATGAGCAGTTCTTC. Translation: CASSLSGLAYNEQFF. The full variable domain, its missing parts supplied by reference TRBV28 and TRBJ2-1, is DVKVTQSSRYLVKRTGEKVFLECVQDMDHENMFWYRQDPGLGLRLIYFSYDVKMKEKGDIPEGYSVSREKKERFSLILESASTNQTSMYLCASSLSGLAYNEQFFGPGTRLTVL.

The gene calls are TRBV6-1 and TRBJ2-1; 8 nucleotides align to TRBD2. The CDR3 is 14 residues long. CDR1 and CDR2 (germline): MNHNS, SASEGT. The V and J ends lost 8 bases and 7 bases, in that order; junction bases with no gene match: 10. CDR3 protein: CASLAGPLWNEQFF. CDR3 in DNA: TGTGCCAGCTTAGCGGGACCGCTGTGGAATGAGCAGTTCTTC.

This sequence joins TRBV12-3 or TRBV12-4 and TRBJ2-7; 8 bases fit TRBD1. This CDR3 spans 14 amino acids. J lost 3 bases, V lost 3 bases, and 4 bases had no gene match. CDR3 residues: CASSLGDRGYEQYF. The CDR3 DNA reads as TGTGCCAGCAGTTTGGGAGACAGGGGCTACGAGCAGTACTTC.

This chain joins TRBV9 and TRBJ2-4; the D gene is possibly TRBD2 (5 bases). Germline CDR1 SGDLS, CDR2 YYNGEE. CDR3 length: 16 amino acids. The V end was cut by 0 bases, the J end by 0 bases, with 10 bases between. The CDR3 DNA follows: TGTGCCAGCAGCGTAGGAGGAGGTTTAGCCAAAAACATTCAGTACTTC. Translation: CASSVGGGLAKNIQYF.

The chain uses TRBV4-1 and TRBJ2-7; D is perhaps TRBD1 or TRBD2 (5 bases each). The CDR3 is made up of 16 amino acids. Germline V gene lookup returns CDR1 MGHRA and CDR2 YSYEKL. V lost 0 bases to trimming and J lost 3 bases, with 15 bases between them. The DNA for the CDR3 is TGCGCCAGCAGCCAAGATTTCGAGGGACCCCACTACGAGCAGTACTTC. Its protein is CASSQDFEGPHYEQYF.

The gene calls are TRBV14 and TRBJ1-1; D call uncertain. CDR3 length: 12 residues. CDR1 SGHDN and CDR2 FVKESK come from the germline V gene. V gave up 6 bases and J gave up 5 bases, with 10 bases separating them. CDR3 sequence: CASSYVGTEAFF. DNA of the CDR3: TGTGCCAGCAGTTACGTAGGGACTGAAGCTTTCTTT.

This chain connects TRBV4-1 to TRBJ1-2; no clear D gene. The CDR3 totals 15 residues. Per the germline V gene, CDR1 is MGHRA and CDR2 is YSYEKL. The V end was cut by 3 bases, the J end by 0 bases, with 11 bases between. CDR3 loop: CASSHNDRTNYGYTF. The CDR3 DNA sequence: TGCGCCAGCAGCCATAATGACCGAACTAACTATGGCTACACCTTC.

This chain uses TRBV4-1 with TRBJ2-5; TRBD2 matches 10 bases. J lost 2 bases, V lost 0 bases, and 6 bases had no gene match. The CDR3 is 17 residues long. Germline V gives CDR1 MGHRA, CDR2 YSYEKL. CDR3 residues: CASSQEPGTSEQETQYF. The CDR3 nucleotides read TGCGCCAGCAGCCAAGAGCCCGGGACTAGCGAACAAGAGACCCAGTACTTC.

This chain joins TRBV19 and TRBJ2-2; D remains ambiguous. Germline loops: CDR1 LNHDA, CDR2 SQIVND (reference sequence). The length of the CDR3 is 14 residues. Trimming took 3 bases from V and 4 from J, leaving 9 bases between them. The CDR3 nucleotides are TGTGCCAGTAGTATCGGCCTTGGCACCGGGGAGCTGTTTTTT. Its protein is CASSIGLGTGELFF.

Concerning this clonotype itself: At one of its ends the junction is not consistent with the germline gene, which may arise from a read error. The chain has TRBV13 and TRBJ2-1; 10 nucleotides line up with TRBD2. Germline assignment: CDR1 PRHDT and CDR2 FYEKMQ (reference sequence). The CDR3 loop spans 15 amino acids. The CDR3 coding sequence is TGTGCCAGCAACTTAGGAGCGGGAGGGCCCAATGAGCAGTTCTTC. It yields the protein CASNLGAGGPNEQFF.

This sequence joins TRBV14 and TRBJ2-1; D may be TRBD2 (6 bases). The CDR3 is 16 amino acids. V was trimmed by 0 bases and J by 0 bases, leaving 9 bases between them. The germline V gene encodes CDR1 SGHDN and CDR2 FVKESK. The CDR3 DNA is TGTGCCAGCAGCCAAGAGGGACTGAGCTCCTACAATGAGCAGTTCTTC. The encoded protein is CASSQEGLSSYNEQFF. The complete variable domain, with remaining parts taken from reference TRBV14 and TRBJ2-1, reads EAGVTQFPSHSVIEKGQTVTLRCDPISGHDNLYWYRRVMGKEIKFLLHFVKESKQDESGMPNNRFLAERTGGTYSTLKVQPAELEDSGVYFCASSQEGLSSYNEQFFGPGTRLTVL.

The CDR3 loop is CSAPVGGASSYEQYF. The CDR3 DNA reads TGCAGTGCGCCTGTGGGGGGGGCCAGCTCCTACGAGCAGTACTTC. V usage is TRBV20-1 and J usage is TRBJ2-7, with D maybe TRBD2 (7 bases). The CDR3 spans 15 residues. With 6 bases removed from V and 0 bases from J, the gap between germline ends came to 18 bases. Germline V CDR1 and CDR2: DFQATT, SNEGSKA (reference sequence).

This chain joins TRBV24-1 and TRBJ2-7, with a tentative D call TRBD2 (6 bases). CDR1 is KGHDR, CDR2 SFDVKD, per germline. The CDR3 runs 14 residues. V dropped 4 bases and J dropped 4 bases, with 13 bases sitting between them. CDR3 in amino acids: CATSEAGTSYEQYF. The CDR3 DNA is TGTGCCACCAGTGAAGCCGGGACTTCTTACGAGCAGTACTTC.